The 11 T cell receptor beta chains given below trace back to one sample, sequenced in a study of yellow fever vaccine responses in identical twins. Via MiXCR, TCRdb re-called the RT-PCR reads, giving one row per CDR3 protein. The sample lists approximately 10,000 distinct CDR3 sequences; around three quarters were seen once. The specimen comprised T cells from blood (PBMCs), unsorted or a sorted subset (not recorded which), sampled before or after yellow fever vaccination (not recorded which). The receptors were gathered from a woman under 30 who received the yellow fever vaccine.

The chain couples TRBV5-6 to TRBJ2-1, with 7 positions matching TRBD1. Trimming at V came to 1 base and at J to 4 bases, leaving 8 bases not matched to a gene. This CDR3 spans 16 amino acids. Germline V CDR1 and CDR2: SGHDT, YYEEEE. CDR3 in amino acids: CASSLLQGQEYNEQFF. Written as DNA, the CDR3 is TGTGCCAGCAGCTTGCTTCAAGGACAGGAGTACAATGAGCAGTTCTTC.

The rearrangement links TRBV4-1 to TRBJ2-7, with D unresolved. The CDR3 contains 14 residues. The ends were cut back, 4 bases at V and 3 bases at J, with 13 bases in the middle. Per the germline V gene, CDR1 is MGHRA and CDR2 is YSYEKL. The CDR3 reads CASSLEDGFYEQYV. In DNA, the CDR3 is TGCGCCAGCAGCCTCGAGGACGGATTCTACGAGCAGTACGTC.

This chain links TRBV2 with TRBJ2-5, with unresolved D. CDR1 and CDR2 (germline): SNHLY, FYNNEI. Trimming pared 2 bases from V and 1 base from J, leaving 11 bases between. This CDR3 region has 15 residues. CDR3 sequence reads: CASSETARSQETQYF. The CDR3 DNA is TGTGCCAGCAGTGAAACAGCGAGATCCCAAGAGACCCAGTACTTC.

In this sample, this clonotype is medium-sized (0.01 to 0.1%). The chain carries TRBV19 and TRBJ2-2; 13 nucleotides agree with TRBD2. This CDR3 region has 15 residues. The germline gives CDR1 LNHDA, CDR2 SQIVND (reference sequence). V shed 7 bases and J 3 bases; nucleotides not matched to a gene: 2. The CDR3 nucleotides are TGTGCCAGTATCGGGACTAGCGGGGACACCGGGGAGCTGTTTTTT. As protein: CASIGTSGDTGELFF. Combining the CDR3 with reference TRBV19 and TRBJ2-2 gives the whole variable domain DGGITQSPKYLFRKEGQNVTLSCEQNLNHDAMYWYRQDPGQGLRLIYYSQIVNDFQKGDIAEGYSVSREKKESFPLTVTSAQKNPTAFYLCASIGTSGDTGELFFGEGSRLTVL.

This chain uses TRBV29-1 with TRBJ2-1; the D is unclear. CDR1 is SQVTM, CDR2 ANQGSEA, per germline. This CDR3 contains 16 residues. Trimming cost V 0 bases and J 7 bases, with 19 bases left between them. The CDR3: CSVEDLRLANLNEQFF. CDR3 nucleotides: TGCAGCGTTGAAGATCTTAGGTTAGCAAATTTAAATGAGCAGTTCTTC.

The chain links TRBV5-5 to TRBJ1-1, with D uncertain. Germline V gene data show CDR1 as SGHKS and CDR2 as YYEKEE (reference sequence). V was cut by 4 bases and J by 1 base, with 8 bases left in between. CDR3 size: 13 residues. The CDR3 bases are TGTGCCAGCAGCAGCAGGCGGAACACTGAAGCTTTCTTT. Protein: CASSSRRNTEAFF.

J is TRBJ1-5 and V is TRBV6-1; D is unresolved. V lost 4 bases, J lost 7 bases, and 17 bases lay in between. CDR1 and CDR2 from the germline V gene are MNHNS and SASEGT. This CDR3 is built from 15 residues. The CDR3 reads CASSVVGGGEQPQHF. In DNA, the CDR3 is TGTGCCAGCAGTGTCGTGGGCGGTGGAGAGCAGCCCCAGCATTTT.

This clonotype was detected only a few times. This chain joins TRBV27 and TRBJ1-5; D is ambiguous. CDR3 length equals 13 residues. CDR1 and CDR2 (germline): MNHEY, SMNVEV (reference sequence). The V and J ends lost 0 bases and 4 bases respectively, with 4 bases between them. DNA for the CDR3: TGTGCCAGCAGTTTATCCGATAATCAGCCCCAGCATTTT. The encoded protein is CASSLSDNQPQHF.

V is TRBV5-6 and J is TRBJ2-7; D perhaps matches TRBD2 (5 bases). The V and J ends lost 4 bases and 3 bases respectively, with 11 bases between them. CDR1 is SGHDT and CDR2 is YYEEEE in the germline V gene. The CDR3 loop spans 13 amino acids. CDR3 sequence: CASSRTGIYEQYV. In DNA form, the CDR3 reads TGTGCCAGCAGCCGGACGGGAATCTACGAGCAGTACGTC.

This clonotype was observed once. V is TRBV12-3 or TRBV12-4 and J is TRBJ2-5; D is unresolved. CDR3 length: 12 residues. Trimming pared 2 bases from V and 6 bases from J, leaving 7 bases between. CDR3 in amino acids: CASSLTSQTQYF. The CDR3 DNA reads as TGTGCCAGCAGTTTAACTTCGCAGACCCAGTACTTC.

The chain carries TRBV6-1 and TRBJ2-7; TRBD1 matches at 11 bases. CDR1 and CDR2 (germline): MNHNS, SASEGT. V lost 6 bases and J lost 3; bases outside the gene matches: 10. The CDR3 is made up of 16 amino acids. As DNA, the CDR3 is TGTGCCAGCAGGCATGAAACCGGGACAGGGGGCTACGAGCAGTACGTC. This translates into CASRHETGTGGYEQYV.